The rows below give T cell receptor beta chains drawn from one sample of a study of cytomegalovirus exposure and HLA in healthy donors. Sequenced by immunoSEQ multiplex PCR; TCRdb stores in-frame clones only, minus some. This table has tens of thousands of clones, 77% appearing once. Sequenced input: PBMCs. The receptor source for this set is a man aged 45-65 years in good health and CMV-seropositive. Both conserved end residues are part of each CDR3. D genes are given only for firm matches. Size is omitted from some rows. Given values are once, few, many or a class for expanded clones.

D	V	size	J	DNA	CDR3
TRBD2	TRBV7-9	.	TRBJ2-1	TGTGCCAGCAGCTTAGGGACTAGCGGGAGTTCGGTCAATGAGCAGTTCTTC	CASSLGTSGSSVNEQFF
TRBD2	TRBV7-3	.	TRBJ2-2	TGTGCCAGCAGTCGCCTAGCGGGAGGGAACACCGGGGAGCTGTTTTTT	CASSRLAGGNTGELFF
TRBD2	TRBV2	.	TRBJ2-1	TGTGCCAGCAGTGAAATCGGCGGGAGGTGGAATGAGCAGTTCTTC	CASSEIGGRWNEQFF
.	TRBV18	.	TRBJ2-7	TGTGCCAGCTCACCACCCGACAGAGCCTCCTCCTACGAGCAGTACTTC	CASSPPDRASSYEQYF
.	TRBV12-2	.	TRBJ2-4	TGTGCAAGTCGCCGGGGACAGGAGAATTTGAAACTAGCCAAAAACATTCAGTACTTC	CASRRGQENLKLAKNIQYF
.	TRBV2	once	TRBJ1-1	TGTGCCGGAGCGGTGCGGGTCGAAGCTTTCTTT	CAGAVRVEAFF
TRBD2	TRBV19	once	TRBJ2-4	TGTGCCAGTAGTACCTTCGTGACTAGCGGGAGGGCCGCGGGAACCAAAAACATTCAGTACTTC	CASSTFVTSGRAAGTKNIQYF
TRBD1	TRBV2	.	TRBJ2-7	TGTGCCAGCAGGGACAGGTACGAGCAGTACTTC	CASRDRYEQYF
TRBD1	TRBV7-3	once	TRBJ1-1	TGTGCCAGCAGCTTAGGAGGGACAGGGGGCACTGAAGCTTTCTTT	CASSLGGTGGTEAFF
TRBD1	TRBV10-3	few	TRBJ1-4	TGTGCCATTGGGACAGAGCTTAATGAAAAACTGTTTTTT	CAIGTELNEKLFF
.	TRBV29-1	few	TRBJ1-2	TGCAGCGTTGAAGTGCCACAGAGAAATAACTATGGCTACACCTTC	CSVEVPQRNNYGYTF
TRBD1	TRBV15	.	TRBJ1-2	TGTGCCACCAGCAGAGGGACAGGGTCGACTCAGGACGGCTATGGCTACACCTTC	CATSRGTGSTQDGYGYTF
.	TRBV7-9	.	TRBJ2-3	TGTGCCAGCAGCGTCTTAGGGGGACCCACAGATACGCAGTATTTT	CASSVLGGPTDTQYF
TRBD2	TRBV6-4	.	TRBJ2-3	TGTGCCAGCAGCCTAGCGGGAGGGCCCACAGATACGCAGTATTTT	CASSLAGGPTDTQYF
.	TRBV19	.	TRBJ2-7	TGTGCCAGTAGTATCACCGGGACAAACTACGAGCAGTACTTC	CASSITGTNYEQYF
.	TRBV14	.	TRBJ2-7	TGTGCCAGCAGCCAGGAGGATTCCCTCTCCTACGAGCAGTACTTC	CASSQEDSLSYEQYF
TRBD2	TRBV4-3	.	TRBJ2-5	TGCGCCAGCAGCCCGTCTACTAGCGGGAGTCCCCAAGAGACCCAGTACTTC	CASSPSTSGSPQETQYF
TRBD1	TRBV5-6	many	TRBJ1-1	TGTGCCAGCAGCTTGGGGGACAGGAATACTGAAGCTTTCTTT	CASSLGDRNTEAFF
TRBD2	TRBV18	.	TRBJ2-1	TGTGCCAGCTCACCGAAAACTAGCGGCCGAGCGAATGAGCAGTTCTTC	CASSPKTSGRANEQFF
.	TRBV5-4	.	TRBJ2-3	TGTGCCAGCAGCTTGACTGCGAGCACAGATACGCAGTATTTT	CASSLTASTDTQYF